Presented here are 32 T cell receptor beta chains from one specimen sequenced in a study of tumor-infiltrating lymphocytes in localized non-small cell lung cancer. The table came from immunoSEQ multiplex PCR; TCRdb's copy has only in-frame clones and leaves some out. Altogether about 7,000 clones are present, about 79% being singletons, with the ten largest covering roughly 7%. The sequencing sample was made of uninvolved lung tissue not adjacent to the tumor. All receptors come from a human donor with non-small cell lung cancer.

The rearrangement uses TRBV5-1 and TRBJ2-1; 8 nucleotides agree with TRBD1. The V and J ends lost 0 bases and 6 bases, in that order; junction bases with no gene match: 5. Germline V CDR1 and CDR2: SGHRS, YFSETQ. The CDR3 has 15 amino acids. Written as DNA, the CDR3 is TGCGCCAGCAGCTTGGTTCAGGGGGCCTCCAATGAGCAGTTCTTC. Translation gives CASSLVQGASNEQFF. The complete variable domain, with remaining parts taken from reference TRBV5-1 and TRBJ2-1, reads KAGVTQTPRYLIKTRGQQVTLSCSPISGHRSVSWYQQTPGQGLQFLFEYFSETQRNKGNFPGRFSGRQFSNSRSEMNVSTLELGDSALYLCASSLVQGASNEQFFGPGTRLTVL.

This chain connects TRBV5-6 to TRBJ1-1; D unclear. The CDR3 extends over 14 amino acids. Trimming took off 3 bases at V and 5 bases at J, with 14 bases between the two ends. Per the germline V gene, CDR1 is SGHDT and CDR2 is YYEEEE. In nucleotides, the CDR3 is TGTGCCAGCAGCTGGATGACACTGGGGACTGAAGCTTTCTTT. This sequence encodes CASSWMTLGTEAFF. Using reference TRBV5-6 and TRBJ1-1 for the parts outside the CDR3, the full variable domain is DAGVTQSPTHLIKTRGQQVTLRCSPKSGHDTVSWYQQALGQGPQFIFQYYEEEERQRGNFPDRFSGHQFPNYSSELNVNALLLGDSALYLCASSWMTLGTEAFFGQGTRLTVV.

This clone qualifies as medium-sized. The chain has TRBV6-1 and TRBJ2-1, with TRBD1 as a possible D gene (6 bases). Trimming removed 2 bases at V and 2 bases at J, with 28 bases between. The CDR3 extends over 21 amino acids. In germline, CDR1 is MNHNS, CDR2 SASEGT. The CDR3 DNA reads as TGTGCCAGCAGTGAACGAGCCCCCGCGACAGGCCTCAGTTTAACCTACAATGAGCAGTTCTTC. Translated: CASSERAPATGLSLTYNEQFF.

The DNA of the CDR3 is TGTGCCAGCAGCCAAGCCGCGGGGTATGCAGATACGCAGTATTTT. This sequence encodes CASSQAAGYADTQYF. This chain uses TRBV14 with TRBJ2-3; weak D call: TRBD2 (6 bases). Trimming removed 1 base from V and 4 bases from J, with 12 bases in between. In germline, CDR1 is SGHDN, CDR2 FVKESK. The CDR3 has 15 amino acids.

The rearrangement links TRBV7-3 to TRBJ2-1; D may be TRBD2 (6 bases). The ends were cut back, 2 bases at V and 0 bases at J, with 11 bases in the middle. Germline CDR1 reads SGHTA; CDR2 reads FQGTGA. CDR3 length: 16 amino acids. CDR3 DNA sequence: TGTGCCAGCAGCTTATCCGTCGGGGGCTCCTACAATGAGCAGTTCTTC. Its translation: CASSLSVGGSYNEQFF.

This chain uses TRBV30 with TRBJ1-5; no clear D gene. Germline V lookup: CDR1 GTSNPN, CDR2 SVGIG (reference sequence). The CDR3 loop spans 14 amino acids. Trimming removed 2 bases from V and 2 bases from J, with 10 bases in between. DNA for the CDR3: TGTGCCTGGAGTAGTGGAATTGGCAATCAGCCCCAGCATTTT. Translated: CAWSSGIGNQPQHF.

The gene calls are TRBV6-1 and TRBJ2-3; the match to TRBD2 covers 12 bases. From germline, CDR1 is MNHNS and CDR2 SASEGT. V shed 2 bases, J shed 3 bases, and the junction held 9 bases outside the gene matches. The CDR3 has 18 amino acids. Here the CDR3 reads CASSEPLGLAGQTDTQYF. As DNA, the CDR3 is TGTGCCAGCAGTGAACCCCTCGGACTAGCGGGGCAAACAGATACGCAGTATTTT.

This sequence joins TRBV4-1 and TRBJ2-6; 7 bases agree with TRBD1. The V gene's germline CDR1 is MGHRA and CDR2 YSYEKL. The CDR3 covers 18 residues. Trimming cost V 0 bases and J 1 base; bases outside gene matches: 6. This CDR3 is CASSQDRQGNSGANVLTF. CDR3 nucleotides: TGCGCCAGCAGCCAAGATAGACAGGGTAATTCTGGGGCCAACGTCCTGACTTTC.

V and J are TRBV6-1 and TRBJ2-7, with D tentatively TRBD2 (7 bases). V lost 4 bases and J lost 0, with 10 bases in between. The germline V gene has CDR1 MNHNS and CDR2 SASEGT. There are 14 residues in the CDR3. The CDR3 sequence is CASSGGGSSYEQYF. CDR3 DNA sequence: TGTGCCAGCAGTGGGGGGGGCAGCTCCTACGAGCAGTACTTC.

The rearrangement joins TRBV6-6 to TRBJ2-1; D perhaps matches TRBD2 (5 bases). The CDR3 contains 12 residues. Germline-derived CDR1 and CDR2 are MNHNY and SVGAGI (reference sequence). Trimming removed 6 bases at V and 10 bases at J, with 13 bases between. In DNA form, the CDR3 reads TGTGCCAGCAGACCCCTACTAGGAGAGCAGTTCTTC. It codes for CASRPLLGEQFF.

The chain is built from TRBV5-1 and TRBJ1-1; D is uncertain. In germline, CDR1 is SGHRS, CDR2 YFSETQ. The V gene lost 7 bases and the J gene lost 1 base, with 14 bases spanning the gap. The CDR3 runs to 14 residues. CDR3 nucleotide sequence: TGCGCCAGCCATAACGGGGTGGAGAACACTGAAGCTTTCTTT. Translated: CASHNGVENTEAFF.

Here the CDR3 reads CAWSVPLRVGIDGYTF. Written as DNA, the CDR3 is TGTGCCTGGAGTGTACCCCTCAGGGTAGGGATTGATGGCTACACCTTC. This chain links TRBV30 with TRBJ1-2, with D possibly matching TRBD1 (5 bases). CDR1 and CDR2 from the germline V gene are GTSNPN and SVGIG (reference sequence). The CDR3 extends over 16 amino acids. The V and J ends lost 0 bases and 6 bases respectively, with 20 bases between them.

The CDR3 DNA follows: TGTGCCAGCTTTAGCGGGGCAATGAACACCGGGGAGCTGTTTTTT. Its translation is CASFSGAMNTGELFF. The rearrangement joins TRBV28 to TRBJ2-2, with 8 bases aligning to TRBD2. The CDR3 contains 15 residues. The ends lost 8 bases at V and 1 base at J; junction bases unmatched: 6. Germline assignment: CDR1 MDHEN and CDR2 SYDVKM.

This chain joins TRBV7-6 and TRBJ1-6, with a possible D match to TRBD1 (5 bases). Germline V gives CDR1 SGHVS, CDR2 FNYEAQ. V lost 2 bases and J lost 6, with 11 bases in between. There are 15 residues in the CDR3. The CDR3 loop reads CASSLQGVGNSPLHF. Written as DNA, the CDR3 is TGTGCCAGCAGCTTACAAGGGGTTGGTAATTCACCCCTCCACTTT. Complete variable domain (other parts from reference TRBV7-6 and TRBJ1-6): GAGVSQSPRYKVTKRGQDVALRCDPISGHVSLYWYRQALGQGPEFLTYFNYEAQQDKSGLPNDRFSAERPEGSISTLTIQRTEQRDSAMYRCASSLQGVGNSPLHFGNGTRLTVT.

The J gene is TRBJ2-7, the V gene TRBV10-3, with 10 bases that match TRBD1. V lost 3 bases and J lost 0; bases outside the gene matches: 8. CDR1 and CDR2 from the germline V gene are ENHRY and SYGVKD. The CDR3 runs to 17 residues. The CDR3 is CAISDVGGQGPSYEQYF. The CDR3 DNA reads as TGTGCCATCAGTGACGTTGGGGGACAGGGGCCCTCCTACGAGCAGTACTTC.

V gene TRBV29-1 combines with J gene TRBJ1-1; weak D call: TRBD1 (5 bases). CDR1 is SQVTM, CDR2 ANQGSEA, per germline. V was shortened by 4 bases and J by 10 bases, with 19 bases between the two germline ends. The CDR3 sequence is 13 residues long. For the CDR3, the DNA is TGCAGCGTTGTCCCGGGACCCCAAGGAGGAGCTTTCTTT. It codes for CSVVPGPQGGAFF.

CDR3 bases: TGTGCCAGCAGCACACGCCCAGGGGACAGGCCCCAAACAGATACGCAGTATTTT. The encoded protein is CASSTRPGDRPQTDTQYF. This rearrangement joins TRBV7-8 to TRBJ2-3; 8 bases fit TRBD1. The CDR3 is 18 residues long. V shed 5 bases and J 3 bases; nucleotides not matched to a gene: 16. The germline CDR1 and CDR2 sequences are SGHVS and FQNEAQ.

By share, this clone ranks as large (0.1 to 1%). The gene calls are TRBV30 and TRBJ1-5, with D unclear. Between the trimmed V and J ends, which lost 0 bases and 2 bases, there was a span of 8 bases. This CDR3 is 14 amino acids long. Germline values: CDR1 GTSNPN, CDR2 SVGIG (reference sequence). As DNA, the CDR3 is TGTGCCTGGAGTGTAAATACGGGCAATCAGCCCCAGCATTTT. Its protein is CAWSVNTGNQPQHF.

The V gene is TRBV4-1, the J gene TRBJ1-1, with 9 bases aligning to TRBD1. With 5 bases clipped from V and 3 bases from J, the junction kept 7 bases outside the gene matches. This CDR3 is built from 15 residues. Germline CDR1 and CDR2: MGHRA and YSYEKL. DNA of the CDR3: TGCGCCAGCAGCGAGACAGGGGGAGTGCACACTGAAGCTTTCTTT. Translation gives CASSETGGVHTEAFF.

In its sample, this clone was seen once. The chain uses TRBV6-1 and TRBJ1-2; 8 nucleotides agree with TRBD1. Unmatched junction bases numbered 7, after V lost 6 bases and J lost 1 base. This CDR3 has 15 amino acids. Germline CDR1 and CDR2: MNHNS and SASEGT. The chain's CDR3 is CASRLQGAVNYGYTF. The CDR3 bases are TGTGCCAGCAGACTGCAGGGGGCCGTTAACTATGGCTACACCTTC.

This chain joins TRBV25-1 and TRBJ2-5; tentatively, D is TRBD2 (6 bases). Looked up from germline, CDR1 is MGHDK and CDR2 is SYGVNS. V dropped 5 bases and J dropped 4 bases, with 23 bases sitting between them. The CDR3 has 17 residues. CDR3 loop: CASSTTGGGRSRETQYF. The DNA of the CDR3 is TGTGCCAGCAGTACCACCGGGGGAGGCCGGAGCCGAGAGACCCAGTACTTC.

The rearrangement links TRBV7-2 to TRBJ2-3; D gene uncertain. The length of the CDR3 is 14 residues. Germline-derived CDR1 and CDR2 are SGHTA and FQGNSA. Trimming left V 1 base short and J 1 base short, with 6 bases between. The CDR3 DNA reads as TGTGCCAGCAGCTTAGGGTGGGGCACAGATACGCAGTATTTT. Residues: CASSLGWGTDTQYF.

To note about this clone: At one of its ends the junction is not consistent with the germline gene, which may arise from a read error. The rearrangement uses TRBV10-3 and TRBJ2-7; 9 bases align to TRBD1. The CDR3 is 17 amino acids. The V gene's germline CDR1 is ENHRY and CDR2 SYGVKD. The CDR3 coding sequence is TGTGCCAGCAGTTACACTGACGGGACAGGGAATAAAGCAGAGCAGTACTTC. Its translation is CASSYTDGTGNKAEQYF.

This chain uses TRBV11-2 with TRBJ1-6; 8 nucleotides agree with TRBD1. The CDR3 is made up of 19 amino acids. V trimming: 5 bases; J trimming: 0 bases; junction bases outside the gene matches: 12. Per germline, CDR1 SGHAT and CDR2 FQNNGV. Here the CDR3 DNA reads TGTGCCAGCAGCGCAAGGAGGACAGGGACAAGCTCCTATAATTCACCCCTCCACTTT. Amino acid sequence: CASSARRTGTSSYNSPLHF.

This clone was recorded a few times. This sequence joins TRBV5-4 and TRBJ2-2; the match to TRBD2 covers 12 bases. The CDR3 is 16 amino acids. Germline V gene sequence: CDR1 SGHNT, CDR2 YYREEE (reference sequence). The J segment lost 7 bases and the V segment lost 4 bases, leaving 8 bases of the junction unmatched. The CDR3: CASSHGTSGLVGELFF. The CDR3 DNA reads TGTGCCAGCAGCCACGGGACTAGCGGGCTCGTCGGGGAGCTGTTTTTT.

This rearrangement joins TRBV15 to TRBJ2-6, with 7 bases fitting TRBD2. This CDR3 has 19 amino acids. CDR1 is LNHNV and CDR2 is YYDKDF in the germline V gene (reference sequence). Germline trimming cut 5 bases from V and 0 bases from J; bases unmatched to any gene: 13. As DNA, the CDR3 is TGTGCCACCAGCCCCAGATGGGGGAGGGTCCACTCTGGGGCCAACGTCCTGACTTTC. Translating it yields CATSPRWGRVHSGANVLTF.

V usage is TRBV5-6 and J usage is TRBJ2-7, with 12 bases that match TRBD1. The V gene end was trimmed by 3 bases and the J gene end by 2 bases; junction bases not matched to a gene: 3. Germline assignment: CDR1 SGHDT and CDR2 YYEEEE. CDR3 length: 15 residues. The CDR3 loop reads CASSWGQGAAYEQYF. CDR3 DNA sequence: TGTGCCAGCAGCTGGGGACAGGGGGCCGCCTACGAGCAGTACTTC.

J is TRBJ2-2 and V is TRBV9; D uncertain. V lost 0 bases to trimming and J lost 7 bases, with 4 bases between them. The length of the CDR3 is 12 residues. Germline V lookup: CDR1 SGDLS, CDR2 YYNGEE. CDR3 bases: TGTGCCAGCAGCGTAGTTAGCGGGGAGCTGTTTTTT. Its protein product is CASSVVSGELFF.

This clone has just one count. The rearrangement links TRBV29-1 to TRBJ2-2; TRBD2 matches at 8 bases. The CDR3 is 14 amino acids. V trimming: 4 bases; J trimming: 7 bases; junction bases outside the gene matches: 8. Per the germline V gene, CDR1 is SQVTM and CDR2 is ANQGSEA. The CDR3 loop reads CSVAGTRGHGELFF. In nucleotides, the CDR3 is TGCAGCGTTGCCGGGACTAGAGGCCACGGGGAGCTGTTTTTT.

The chain couples TRBV14 to TRBJ1-1; possibly TRBD1 for D (6 bases). V lost 3 bases to trimming and J lost 9 bases, with 11 bases between them. The CDR3 has 12 amino acids. Per germline, CDR1 SGHDN and CDR2 FVKESK. CDR3 coding DNA: TGTGCCAGCAGCCAGCATGGGGGCAAAGCTTTCTTT. It codes for CASSQHGGKAFF.

The V gene is TRBV7-9, the J gene TRBJ1-1, with D possibly matching TRBD1 (6 bases). The germline V gene has CDR1 SEHNR and CDR2 FQNEAQ (reference sequence). The CDR3 has 15 amino acids. V was cut by 5 bases and J by 4 bases, with 17 bases left in between. The CDR3 region is CASSRDGGRFTEAFF. The DNA for the CDR3 is TGTGCCAGCAGCCGGGACGGGGGGCGGTTCACTGAAGCTTTCTTT. The complete variable domain, with remaining parts taken from reference TRBV7-9 and TRBJ1-1, reads DTGVSQNPRHKITKRGQNVTFRCDPISEHNRLYWYRQTLGQGPEFLTYFQNEAQLEKSRLLSDRFSAERPKGSFSTLEIQRTEQGDSAMYLCASSRDGGRFTEAFFGQGTRLTVV.

J is TRBJ2-3 and V is TRBV4-1, with 10 bases that match TRBD2. This CDR3 has 22 residues. J gave up 2 bases and V 3 bases, and 23 bases lay outside the gene matches. Germline lookup yields CDR1 MGHRA and CDR2 YSYEKL. The CDR3 bases are TGCGCCAGCAGCCAGCTGGTGCGGGCTAGCGGGGGACTCTACGCGGCCACAGATACGCAGTATTTT. Residues: CASSQLVRASGGLYAATDTQYF.